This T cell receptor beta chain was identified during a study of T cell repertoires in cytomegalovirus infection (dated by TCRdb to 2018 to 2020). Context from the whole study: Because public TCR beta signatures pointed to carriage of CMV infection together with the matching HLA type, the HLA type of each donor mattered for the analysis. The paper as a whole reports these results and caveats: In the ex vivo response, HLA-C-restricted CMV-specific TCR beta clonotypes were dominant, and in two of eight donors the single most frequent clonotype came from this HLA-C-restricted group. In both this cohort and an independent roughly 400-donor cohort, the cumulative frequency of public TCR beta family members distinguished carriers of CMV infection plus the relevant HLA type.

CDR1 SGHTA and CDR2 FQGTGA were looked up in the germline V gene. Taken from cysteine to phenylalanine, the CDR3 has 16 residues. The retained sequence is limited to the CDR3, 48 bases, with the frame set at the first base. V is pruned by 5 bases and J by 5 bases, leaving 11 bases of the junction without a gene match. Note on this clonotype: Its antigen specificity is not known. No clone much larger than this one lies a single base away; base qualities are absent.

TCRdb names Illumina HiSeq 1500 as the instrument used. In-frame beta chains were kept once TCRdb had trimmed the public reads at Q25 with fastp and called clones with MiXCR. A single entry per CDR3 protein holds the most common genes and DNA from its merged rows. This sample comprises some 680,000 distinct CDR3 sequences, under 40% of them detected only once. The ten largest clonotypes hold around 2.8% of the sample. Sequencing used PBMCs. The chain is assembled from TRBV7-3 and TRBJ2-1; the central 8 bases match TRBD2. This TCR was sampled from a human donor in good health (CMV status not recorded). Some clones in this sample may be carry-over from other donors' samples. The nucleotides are TGTGCCAGCAGCCTCCTGCCAGGCGGGGGGCACAATGAGCAGTTCTTC. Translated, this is CASSLLPGGGHNEQFF.